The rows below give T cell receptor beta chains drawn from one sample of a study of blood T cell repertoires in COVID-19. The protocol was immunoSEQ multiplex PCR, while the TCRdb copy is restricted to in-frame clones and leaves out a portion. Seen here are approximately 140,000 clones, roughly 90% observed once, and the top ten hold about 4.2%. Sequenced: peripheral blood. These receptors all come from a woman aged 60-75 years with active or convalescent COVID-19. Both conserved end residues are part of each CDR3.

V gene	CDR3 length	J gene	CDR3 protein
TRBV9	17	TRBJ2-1	CASSVGQRGGPHNEQFF
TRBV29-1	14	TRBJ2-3	CSYRDRGMTDTQYF
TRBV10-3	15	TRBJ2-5	CAISESGGVAETQYF
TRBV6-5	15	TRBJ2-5	CASSYSTGARETQYF
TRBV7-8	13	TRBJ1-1	CASSLTGGTEAFF
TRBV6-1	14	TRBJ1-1	CASSLRFGDTEAFF
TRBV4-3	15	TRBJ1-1	CASSQDAAMNTEAFF
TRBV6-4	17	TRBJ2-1	CASSDLGSLSAYNEQFF
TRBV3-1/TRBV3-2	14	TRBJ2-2	CASSPASGGRELFF
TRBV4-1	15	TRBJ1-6	CASSRNLGRGSPLHF
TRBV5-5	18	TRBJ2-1	CASSLGSGLAGAVIEQFF
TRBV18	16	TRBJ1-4	CASQTSTGGQSEKLFF
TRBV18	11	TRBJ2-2	CASSGAGELFF
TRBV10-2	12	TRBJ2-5	CASSELQGNQYF
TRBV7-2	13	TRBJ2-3	CASSTGGTDTQYF
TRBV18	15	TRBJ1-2	CASSPRTGEQAGYTF
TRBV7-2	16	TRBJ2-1	CASSLNSGGALGEQFF
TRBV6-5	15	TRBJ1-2	CASSYGIGAGYGYTF
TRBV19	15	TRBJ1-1	CASSITPDRGTEAFF
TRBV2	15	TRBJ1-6	CASSFDGAVNSPLHF
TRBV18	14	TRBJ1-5	CASSVAAVNQPQHF
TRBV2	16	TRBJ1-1	CASSERTVRVGAEAFF
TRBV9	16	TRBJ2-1	CASSTSRGLFRDEQFF
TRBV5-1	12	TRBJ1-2	CASRDQGQGYTF
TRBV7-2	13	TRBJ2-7	CASSSGQGGEQYF
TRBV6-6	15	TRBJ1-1	CASSYFETGSSEAFF
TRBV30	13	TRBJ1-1	CAWSLQGFTEAFF
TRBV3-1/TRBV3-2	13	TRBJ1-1	CASSQSVRVGAFF
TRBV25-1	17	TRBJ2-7	CASSTDPGHLLSYEQYF
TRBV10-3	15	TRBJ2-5	CAISDTGTSEETQYF
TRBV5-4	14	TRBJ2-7	CASSTGTGGYEQYF
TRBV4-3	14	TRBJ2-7	CASSQGNRAYEQYF
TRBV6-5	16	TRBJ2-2	CASSYWGSSPTGELFF
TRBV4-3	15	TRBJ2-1	CASSLSGGQYNEQFF
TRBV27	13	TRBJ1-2	CASSQTGNYGYTF
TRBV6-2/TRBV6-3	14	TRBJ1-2	CASSGLTELYGYTF
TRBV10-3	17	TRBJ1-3	CAIRDRDRDVSGNTIYF
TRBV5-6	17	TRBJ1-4	CASSLARGFGTNEKLFF
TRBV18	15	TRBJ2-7	CASSPPGTGFYEQYF
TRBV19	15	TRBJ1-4	CASSNPGQANEKLFF
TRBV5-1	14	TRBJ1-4	CASSSDSSNEKLFF
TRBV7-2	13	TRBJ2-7	CASSFLGGSEQYF